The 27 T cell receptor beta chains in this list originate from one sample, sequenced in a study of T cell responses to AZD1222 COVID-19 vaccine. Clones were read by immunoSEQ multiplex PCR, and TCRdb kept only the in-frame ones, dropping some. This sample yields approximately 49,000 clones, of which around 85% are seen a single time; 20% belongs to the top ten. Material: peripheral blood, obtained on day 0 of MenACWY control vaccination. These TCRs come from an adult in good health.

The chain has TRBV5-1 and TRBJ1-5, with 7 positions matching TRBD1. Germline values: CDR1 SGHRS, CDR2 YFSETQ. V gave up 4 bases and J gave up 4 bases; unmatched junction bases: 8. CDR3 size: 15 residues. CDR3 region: CASSPDGTDNQPQHF. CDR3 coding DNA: TGCGCCAGCAGCCCGGACGGGACAGATAATCAGCCCCAGCATTTT.

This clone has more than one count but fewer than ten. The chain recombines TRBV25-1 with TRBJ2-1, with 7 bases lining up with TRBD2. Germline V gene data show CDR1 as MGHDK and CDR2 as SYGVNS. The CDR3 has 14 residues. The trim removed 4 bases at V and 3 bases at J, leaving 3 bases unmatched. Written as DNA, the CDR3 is TGTGCCAGCAGTGTCCCGGGGGGCTACAATGAGCAGTTCTTC. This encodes CASSVPGGYNEQFF.

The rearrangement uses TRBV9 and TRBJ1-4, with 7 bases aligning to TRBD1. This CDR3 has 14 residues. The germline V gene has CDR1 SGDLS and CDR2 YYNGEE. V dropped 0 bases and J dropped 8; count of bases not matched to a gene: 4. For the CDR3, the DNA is TGTGCCAGCAGCGTAGGGACAGGACTGGAAAAACTGTTTTTT. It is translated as CASSVGTGLEKLFF.

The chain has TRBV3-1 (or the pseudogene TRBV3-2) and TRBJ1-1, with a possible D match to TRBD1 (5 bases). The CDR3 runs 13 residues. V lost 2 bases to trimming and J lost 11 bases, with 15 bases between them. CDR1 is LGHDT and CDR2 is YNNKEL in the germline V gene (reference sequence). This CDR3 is CASSQTQQVEAFF. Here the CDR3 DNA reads TGTGCCAGCAGCCAAACCCAACAGGTCGAGGCTTTCTTT.

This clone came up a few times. The CDR3 DNA is TGTGCCAGCAGCGAAAATCCCTCGGGGGGGCCGGGGCCAGAGACCCAGTACTTC. Translating gives CASSENPSGGPGPETQYF. The V and J genes are TRBV7-6 and TRBJ2-5; 8 nucleotides align to TRBD2. The CDR3 consists of 18 residues. The germline gives CDR1 SGHVS, CDR2 FNYEAQ. Trimming took 5 bases from V and 4 from J; bases not matched to a gene: 18.

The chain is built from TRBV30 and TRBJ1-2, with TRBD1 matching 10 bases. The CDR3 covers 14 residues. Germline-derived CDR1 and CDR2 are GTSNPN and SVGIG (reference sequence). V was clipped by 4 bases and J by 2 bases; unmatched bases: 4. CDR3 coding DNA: TGTGCCTGGACCCGGACAGGGGGGAACTATGGCTACACCTTC. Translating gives CAWTRTGGNYGYTF.

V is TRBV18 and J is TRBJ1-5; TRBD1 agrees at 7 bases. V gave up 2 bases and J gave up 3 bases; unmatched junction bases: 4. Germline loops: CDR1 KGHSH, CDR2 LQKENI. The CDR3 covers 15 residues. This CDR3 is CASSPNTGDNQPQHF. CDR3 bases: TGTGCCAGCTCACCAAACACAGGGGACAATCAGCCCCAGCATTTT.

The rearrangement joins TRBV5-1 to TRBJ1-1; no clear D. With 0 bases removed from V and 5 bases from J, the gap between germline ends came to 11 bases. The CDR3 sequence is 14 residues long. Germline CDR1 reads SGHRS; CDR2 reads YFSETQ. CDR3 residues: CASSLGSLGTEAFF. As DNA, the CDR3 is TGCGCCAGCAGCTTGGGATCTCTGGGGACTGAAGCTTTCTTT. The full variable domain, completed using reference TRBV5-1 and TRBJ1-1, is KAGVTQTPRYLIKTRGQQVTLSCSPISGHRSVSWYQQTPGQGLQFLFEYFSETQRNKGNFPGRFSGRQFSNSRSEMNVSTLELGDSALYLCASSLGSLGTEAFFGQGTRLTVV.

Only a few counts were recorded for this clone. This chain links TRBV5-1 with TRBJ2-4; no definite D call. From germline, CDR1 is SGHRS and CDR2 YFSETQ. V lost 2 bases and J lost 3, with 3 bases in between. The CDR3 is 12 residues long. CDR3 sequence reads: CASSFNKNIQYF. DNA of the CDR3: TGCGCCAGCAGCTTTAACAAAAACATTCAGTACTTC.

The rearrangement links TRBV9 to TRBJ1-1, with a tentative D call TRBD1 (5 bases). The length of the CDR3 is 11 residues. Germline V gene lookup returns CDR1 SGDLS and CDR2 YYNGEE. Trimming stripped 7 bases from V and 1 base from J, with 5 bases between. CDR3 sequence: CASGTNTEAFF. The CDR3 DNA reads TGTGCCAGCGGGACGAACACTGAAGCTTTCTTT.

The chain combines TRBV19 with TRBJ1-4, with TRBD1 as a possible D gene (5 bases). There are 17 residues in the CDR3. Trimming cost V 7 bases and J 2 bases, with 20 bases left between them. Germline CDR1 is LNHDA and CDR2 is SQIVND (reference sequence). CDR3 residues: CASNLRGRGTTNEKLFF. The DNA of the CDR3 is TGTGCCAGTAATCTACGAGGACGTGGGACGACTAATGAAAAACTGTTTTTT.

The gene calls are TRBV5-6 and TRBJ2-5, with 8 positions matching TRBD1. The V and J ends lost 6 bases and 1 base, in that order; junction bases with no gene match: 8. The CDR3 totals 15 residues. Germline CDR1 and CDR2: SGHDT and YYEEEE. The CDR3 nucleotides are TGTGCCAGCACCAAGAGAGGGACAGGCCAAGAGACCCAGTACTTC. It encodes CASTKRGTGQETQYF.

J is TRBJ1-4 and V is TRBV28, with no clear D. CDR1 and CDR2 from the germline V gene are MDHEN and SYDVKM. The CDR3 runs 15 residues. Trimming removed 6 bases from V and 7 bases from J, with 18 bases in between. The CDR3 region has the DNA TGTGCCAGCAGACGGAGGGCATTGGGAGTTGAAAAACTGTTTTTT. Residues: CASRRRALGVEKLFF.

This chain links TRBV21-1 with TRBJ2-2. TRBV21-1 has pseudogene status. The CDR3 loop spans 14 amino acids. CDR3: CASRGVYLPGELFF. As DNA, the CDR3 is TGTGCCAGCAGGGGTGTCTATCTGCCCGGGGAGCTGTTTTTT.

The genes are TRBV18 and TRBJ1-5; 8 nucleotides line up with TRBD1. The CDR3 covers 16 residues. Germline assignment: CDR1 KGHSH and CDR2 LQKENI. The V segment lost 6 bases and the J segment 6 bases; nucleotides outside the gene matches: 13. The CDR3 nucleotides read TGTGCCAGCTCCGAAAGCTACAGGGGGGCCATTCAGCCCCAGCATTTT. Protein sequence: CASSESYRGAIQPQHF.

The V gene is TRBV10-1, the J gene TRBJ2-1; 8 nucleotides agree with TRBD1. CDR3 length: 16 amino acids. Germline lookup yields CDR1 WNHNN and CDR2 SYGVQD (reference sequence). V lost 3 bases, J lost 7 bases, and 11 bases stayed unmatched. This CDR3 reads CASSELYRTGTNEQFF. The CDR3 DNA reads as TGCGCCAGCAGTGAATTATATCGGACAGGGACAAATGAGCAGTTCTTC.

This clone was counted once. CDR3: CASSLDHTDTQYF. The CDR3 DNA is TGTGCCAGCAGCTTAGACCACACAGATACGCAGTATTTT. V usage is TRBV7-2 and J usage is TRBJ2-3; unclear D gene. Germline-derived CDR1 and CDR2 are SGHTA and FQGNSA. The CDR3 runs to 13 residues. V was pared by 1 base and J by 2 bases, with 4 bases between.

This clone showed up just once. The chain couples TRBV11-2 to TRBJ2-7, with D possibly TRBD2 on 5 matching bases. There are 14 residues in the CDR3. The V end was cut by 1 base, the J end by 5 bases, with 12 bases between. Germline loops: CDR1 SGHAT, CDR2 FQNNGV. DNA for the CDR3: TGTGCCAGCAGCTTAGCCGGGGTAGCCGACGAGCAGTACGTC. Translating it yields CASSLAGVADEQYV.

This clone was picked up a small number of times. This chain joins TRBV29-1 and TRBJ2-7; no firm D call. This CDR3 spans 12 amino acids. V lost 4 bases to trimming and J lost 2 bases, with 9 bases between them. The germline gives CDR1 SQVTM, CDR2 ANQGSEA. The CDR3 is CSVVSPTYEQYF. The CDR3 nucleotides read TGCAGCGTTGTATCCCCTACCTACGAGCAGTACTTC.

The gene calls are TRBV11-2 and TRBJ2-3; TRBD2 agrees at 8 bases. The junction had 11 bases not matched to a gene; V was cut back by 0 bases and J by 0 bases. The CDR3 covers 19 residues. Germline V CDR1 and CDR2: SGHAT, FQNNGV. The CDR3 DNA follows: TGTGCCAGCAGCTTAGATCTATTCCCGTCTAGCGGGAGCACAGATACGCAGTATTTT. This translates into CASSLDLFPSSGSTDTQYF.

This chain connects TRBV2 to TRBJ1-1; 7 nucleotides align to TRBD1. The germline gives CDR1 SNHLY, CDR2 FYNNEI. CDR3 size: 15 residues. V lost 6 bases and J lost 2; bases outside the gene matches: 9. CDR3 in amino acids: CASREGQPINTEAFF. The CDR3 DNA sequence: TGTGCCAGCAGAGAGGGACAGCCAATAAACACTGAAGCTTTCTTT.

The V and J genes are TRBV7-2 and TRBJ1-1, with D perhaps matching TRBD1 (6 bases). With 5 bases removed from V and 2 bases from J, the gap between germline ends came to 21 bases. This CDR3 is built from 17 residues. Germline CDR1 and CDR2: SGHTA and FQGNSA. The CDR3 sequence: CASSQTLSRGQNTEAFF. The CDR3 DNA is TGTGCCAGCAGCCAAACGTTGTCACGGGGGCAAAACACTGAAGCTTTCTTT.

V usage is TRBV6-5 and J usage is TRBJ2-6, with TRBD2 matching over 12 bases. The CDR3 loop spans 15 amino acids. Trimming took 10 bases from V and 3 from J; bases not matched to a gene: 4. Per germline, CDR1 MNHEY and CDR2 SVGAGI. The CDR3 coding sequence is TGTGCCACTTCGACTAGCGGGAGTGGGGCCAACGTCCTGACTTTC. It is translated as CATSTSGSGANVLTF.

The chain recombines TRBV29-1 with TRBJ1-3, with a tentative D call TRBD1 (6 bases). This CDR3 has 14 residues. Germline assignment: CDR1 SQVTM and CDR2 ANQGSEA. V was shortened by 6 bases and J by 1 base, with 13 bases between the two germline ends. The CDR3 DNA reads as TGCAGCGTAGGGCTTGGACAGTCTGGAAACACCATATATTTT. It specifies CSVGLGQSGNTIYF.

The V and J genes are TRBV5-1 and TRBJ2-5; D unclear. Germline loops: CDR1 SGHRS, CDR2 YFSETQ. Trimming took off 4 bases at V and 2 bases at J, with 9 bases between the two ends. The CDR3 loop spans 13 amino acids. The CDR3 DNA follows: TGCGCCAGCAGCAGAAGCGAACAAGAGACCCAGTACTTC. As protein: CASSRSEQETQYF.

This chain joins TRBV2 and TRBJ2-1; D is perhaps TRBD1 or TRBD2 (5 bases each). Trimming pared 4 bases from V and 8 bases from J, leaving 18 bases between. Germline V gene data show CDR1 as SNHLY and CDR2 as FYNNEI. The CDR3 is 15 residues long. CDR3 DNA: TGTGCCAGCAGTGGGGGGTTGGGAAGAGGTGATGAGCAGTTCTTC. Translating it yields CASSGGLGRGDEQFF.

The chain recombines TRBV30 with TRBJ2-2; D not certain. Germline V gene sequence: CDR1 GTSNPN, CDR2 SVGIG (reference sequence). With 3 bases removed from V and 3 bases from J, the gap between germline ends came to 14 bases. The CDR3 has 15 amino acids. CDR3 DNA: TGTGCCTGGAGGTCCATTACGGTGGACACCGGGGAGCTGTTTTTT. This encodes CAWRSITVDTGELFF.